This T cell receptor (beta chain) is drawn from a study of CD4+ T cells in melanoma. The length of the CDR3 is 15 residues. Trimming removed 5 bases from V and 9 bases from J; junction bases left unmatched: 9. CDR1 is LNHDA and CDR2 is SQIVND in the germline V gene (reference sequence). Of note for this clone: Its antigen remains unknown.

Clones were read by immunoSEQ multiplex PCR, and TCRdb kept only the in-frame ones, dropping some. The sample holds about 140,000 clones, approximately 91% seen once. Findings of the study overall: A reported correlation linked neoantigen-specific CD4+ T cells to CD8+, macrophage and B cell function. Diverse differentiation states were reported for melanoma neoantigen-specific CD4+ T cells.

V and J are TRBV19 and TRBJ1-6; 8 nucleotides match TRBD1. The clonotype comes from a human donor with melanoma. DNA of the CDR3: TGTGCCAGTAGTCTCCGGACAGGGCCCGGTTCACCCCTCCACTTT. Its protein product is CASSLRTGPGSPLHF. The full variable domain, completed using reference TRBV19 and TRBJ1-6, is DGGITQSPKYLFRKEGQNVTLSCEQNLNHDAMYWYRQDPGQGLRLIYYSQIVNDFQKGDIAEGYSVSREKKESFPLTVTSAQKNPTAFYLCASSLRTGPGSPLHFGNGTRLTVT.